Sequencing of this T cell receptor (beta chain) was carried out in a study of blood T cell repertoires in COVID-19. At the level of the study: COVID-19 samples, acute and convalescent, were from the United States, Italy and Spain.

Recruitment covered 20 to 25 US areas and drew participants whose ages spanned roughly 18 to 95 years. Clinical history reported by participants formed the basis on which cohorts were assigned. Assay used: immunoSEQ multiplex PCR; TCRdb lists only in-frame clones, some missing. The sample comprises under 200,000 clones, over 75% of which are singletons, and roughly 5% rests with the top ten. The sample taken for sequencing was PBMCs or T cells enriched from blood (not recorded which). This clonotype was sampled from a woman aged 40 to 50 with acute COVID-19.

The CDR3 region is CASSLRPAGVLSGANVLTF. CDR3 nucleotides: TGCGCCAGCAGCTTGAGGCCTGCAGGGGTCCTCTCTGGGGCCAACGTCCTGACTTTC. The chain links TRBV5-1 to TRBJ2-6; possible D gene TRBD1, 6 bases. The CDR3 totals 19 residues. The germline V gene has CDR1 SGHRS and CDR2 YFSETQ. Deletions cut 1 base from V and 0 bases from J, with 17 bases between.